This T cell receptor beta chain was profiled in a study of blood T cell repertoires in COVID-19. Assay used: immunoSEQ multiplex PCR; TCRdb lists only in-frame clones, some missing. The sample gives approximately 250,000 clones, around four fifths of which show up once; more than 6% is in the top ten. In germline, CDR1 is SQVTM, CDR2 ANQGSEA. V shed 5 bases, J shed 0 bases, and the junction held 4 bases outside the gene matches. The CDR3 extends over 15 amino acids. The sample comprised peripheral blood. The chain uses TRBV29-1 and TRBJ2-1; TRBD2 aligns across 10 bases. The source is a woman aged 55-69 years with active or convalescent COVID-19. The chain's CDR3 is CSVRSSGSSYNEQFF. In DNA, the CDR3 is TGCAGCGTTCGGTCTAGCGGGAGCTCCTACAATGAGCAGTTCTTC.